The T cell receptor beta chain under discussion was sequenced for a study of T cell changes during pregnancy in multiple sclerosis. Produced via immunoSEQ multiplex PCR; TCRdb's table is partial and in-frame only. The repertoire holds tens of thousands of clones, with 91% as singletons. Germline loops: CDR1 MDHEN, CDR2 SYDVKM. The CDR3 has 14 residues. Trimming took 3 bases from V and 4 from J, leaving 7 bases between them. The chain joins TRBV28 to TRBJ1-6; D not certain. This TCR was sampled from a female donor in good health, enrolled as a control in a pregnancy study. The material sequenced was peripheral blood, taken after pregnancy. CDR3 loop: CASSLGMYNSPLHF. DNA for the CDR3: TGTGCCAGCAGTTTGGGCATGTATAATTCACCCCTCCACTTT.